Sequencing of this TCR beta chain was carried out in a study of Ad26.COV2.S vaccination and SARS-CoV-2 variants. For the study at large: Intramuscular Ad26.COV2.S at 5x10^10 or 1x10^11 viral particles.

Trimming took off 2 bases at V and 0 bases at J, with 13 bases between the two ends. Germline lookup yields CDR1 GTSNPN and CDR2 SVGIG (reference sequence). The CDR3 loop spans 16 amino acids. Concerning this clone: The target antigen is unknown.

TCRdb keeps only in-frame clones here, not all; method: immunoSEQ multiplex PCR. Here the sample spans a few hundred thousand clones, about 83% being singletons. Treatment given: roughly 18 received Ad26.COV2.S at low or high dose, single or two shots; five or six received placebo; per-sample allocation not given. Sampling was performed 63 days after the first vaccine or placebo injection. The vaccine delivered Wuhan-strain SARS-CoV-2 spike through an Ad26 vector. Findings of the study overall: Breadth measured for non-spike TCRs was similar across vaccine and placebo recipients. Placebo recipients showed lower spike-specific TCR breadth than vaccinees.

The sequence was obtained from a person aged 18-65 years who received the Ad26.COV2.S COVID-19 vaccine or a placebo. The rearrangement joins TRBV30 to TRBJ1-4, with D hard to call. This material consisted of peripheral blood, taken in a trial of Ad26.COV2.S vaccine versus placebo. CDR3 coding DNA: TGTGCCTGGAGTACTCTTATCCTTCCAACTAATGAAAAACTGTTTTTT. Translation: CAWSTLILPTNEKLFF.